One and the same sample provided the 9 T cell receptor beta chains below, sequenced in a study of cytotoxic CD8 clonotypes in ibrutinib-treated CLL. Some clones are missing from TCRdb's copy, which holds only in-frame ones; the method was immunoSEQ multiplex PCR. The sample shows 100,000 to 150,000 clones, approximately 83% of them seen only once. The sequenced sample was PBMCs, obtained after 24 months of ibrutinib treatment. The receptors were sampled from a human donor with chronic lymphocytic leukemia.

This chain links TRBV6-5 with TRBJ1-1; no reliable D call. CDR1 MNHEY and CDR2 SVGAGI come from the germline V gene. The CDR3 extends over 13 amino acids. V was clipped by 5 bases and J by 2 bases, with 9 bases between them. The CDR3: CASSSRDNTEAFF. DNA of the CDR3: TGTGCCAGCAGTAGCCGGGATAACACTGAAGCTTTCTTT.

J is TRBJ2-2 and V is TRBV27; 7 nucleotides line up with TRBD1. Germline CDR1 MNHEY, CDR2 SMNVEV (reference sequence). The CDR3 is 15 amino acids. The trim removed 6 bases at V and 3 bases at J, leaving 7 bases unmatched. As DNA, the CDR3 is TGTGCCAGCAGCCGAGACAGGGTGGACACCGGGGAGCTGTTTTTT. This translates into CASSRDRVDTGELFF.

The chain joins TRBV7-2 to TRBJ2-7, with D possibly TRBD2 on 6 matching bases. The CDR3 is 17 residues long. Deletions cut 0 bases from V and 2 bases from J, with 17 bases between. Germline V gene sequence: CDR1 SGHTA, CDR2 FQGNSA. CDR3 region: CASSLAGGFWGTYEQYF. CDR3 nucleotide sequence: TGTGCCAGCAGCTTAGCGGGGGGATTTTGGGGAACCTACGAGCAGTACTTC.

V usage is TRBV13 and J usage is TRBJ2-3; no clear D gene. Germline assignment: CDR1 PRHDT and CDR2 FYEKMQ (reference sequence). This CDR3 has 15 amino acids. V dropped 1 base and J dropped 1 base, with 9 bases sitting between them. CDR3 coding DNA: TGTGCCAGCAGCTTAGCCGGGCCCGGCACAGATACGCAGTATTTT. Translating gives CASSLAGPGTDTQYF.

This chain connects TRBV27 to TRBJ2-7; 10 positions match TRBD1. The CDR3 loop spans 16 amino acids. V lost 1 base, J lost 4 bases, and 7 bases stayed unmatched. Germline-derived CDR1 and CDR2 are MNHEY and SMNVEV (reference sequence). The CDR3 here is CASSLFPGQGIYEQYF. CDR3 nucleotides: TGTGCCAGCAGTTTATTCCCGGGACAGGGGATATACGAGCAGTACTTC.

The rearrangement joins TRBV27 to TRBJ1-6; D is possibly TRBD1 (5 bases). In germline, CDR1 is MNHEY, CDR2 SMNVEV (reference sequence). This CDR3 has 17 residues. V lost 6 bases to trimming and J lost 7 bases, with 22 bases between them. In DNA, the CDR3 is TGTGCCAGCAGGGTCCAGGGCTGGGGGTCGTGGAATTCACCCCTCCACTTT. Protein: CASRVQGWGSWNSPLHF.

The J gene is TRBJ1-3, the V gene TRBV9; the D is unclear. V shed 0 bases and J shed 0 bases, with 10 bases lying between them. CDR1 is SGDLS and CDR2 is YYNGEE in the germline V gene. The CDR3 consists of 16 residues. CDR3 region: CASSVDPGYSGNTIYF. The DNA of the CDR3 is TGTGCCAGCAGCGTAGACCCGGGCTACTCTGGAAACACCATATATTTT.

The chain links TRBV25-1 to TRBJ2-1; 10 bases are shared with TRBD1. V gave up 6 bases and J gave up 2 bases; unmatched junction bases: 7. The germline V gene has CDR1 MGHDK and CDR2 SYGVNS. The CDR3 spans 16 residues. The CDR3 sequence is CASRSPGQGTYNEQFF. The DNA of the CDR3 is TGTGCCAGCAGATCGCCGGGACAGGGGACCTACAATGAGCAGTTCTTC.

The chain employs TRBV7-3 and TRBJ2-2; 7 bases are a match to TRBD2. The CDR3 is 16 residues long. J was trimmed by 1 base and V by 4 bases; bases with no gene match: 6. Germline V gives CDR1 SGHTA, CDR2 FQGTGA. CDR3 bases: TGTGCCAGCAGCTCCACGGCGGGGGTGAACACCGGGGAGCTGTTTTTT. It yields the protein CASSSTAGVNTGELFF.